What follows are 10 T cell receptor beta chains derived from one specimen sequenced in a study of T cells in Graves' hyperthyroidism and ophthalmopathy. It was RNA transcripts that yielded the amplified TCR beta CDR3 regions. When the TCR CDR3 underwent first-round RT-PCR, the HTBI primer set was used. TCRdb reprocessed the multiplex PCR reads with MiXCR, giving one entry per CDR3 protein. Here the sample spans about 840,000 distinct CDR3 sequences, approximately 40% being singletons. Sequences were obtained from blood. Receptors originate from a man younger than 35 with Graves' hyperthyroidism.

The chain links TRBV29-1 to TRBJ1-2, with no clear D. Trimming left V 4 bases short and J 7 bases short, with 19 bases between. Germline V gene sequence: CDR1 SQVTM, CDR2 ANQGSEA. The CDR3 has 14 residues. The CDR3 sequence: CSVAFQAGLGGYTF. In DNA, the CDR3 is TGCAGCGTTGCGTTCCAAGCTGGGCTCGGTGGCTACACCTTC.

The gene calls are TRBV9 and TRBJ2-7; a weak D match, TRBD1 (6 bases). This CDR3 has 16 amino acids. Deletions cut 5 bases from V and 2 bases from J, with 20 bases between. Per the germline V gene, CDR1 is SGDLS and CDR2 is YYNGEE. The CDR3 here is CASSYSAAGATYEQYF. DNA of the CDR3: TGTGCCAGCAGTTACTCGGCGGCAGGGGCAACCTACGAGCAGTACTTC.

V and J are TRBV7-8 and TRBJ1-2; a possible D gene is TRBD1 (6 bases). Germline CDR1 reads SGHVS; CDR2 reads FQNEAQ. The CDR3 has 13 residues. Trimming stripped 7 bases from V and 9 bases from J, with 18 bases between. CDR3 nucleotide sequence: TGTGCCAGCAACTTGCCCGGGGGCTGGAGCTACACCTTC. Protein: CASNLPGGWSYTF.

Concerning this clonotype itself: A much larger clone lies a single base off, so this may be a read error. V usage is TRBV2 and J usage is TRBJ2-7; TRBD1 might be the D (6 bases). This CDR3 is built from 12 residues. Germline CDR1 reads SNHLY; CDR2 reads FYNNEI. Trimming left V 7 bases short and J 3 bases short, with 10 bases between. In DNA, the CDR3 is TGTGCCAGCATCCTACAGGGCTACGAGCAGTACTTC. This encodes CASILQGYEQYF.

The gene calls are TRBV19 and TRBJ1-2; D is possibly TRBD1 (5 bases). This CDR3 is built from 13 residues. The germline V and J ends were trimmed by 10 bases and 2 bases, with 14 bases remaining between them. The germline CDR1 and CDR2 sequences are LNHDA and SQIVND (reference sequence). The CDR3 protein is CATFRDGNYGYTF. In DNA form, the CDR3 reads TGTGCCACCTTCCGGGACGGGAACTATGGCTACACCTTC.

This clonotype was observed at least ten times. The chain employs TRBV7-3 and TRBJ1-1, with D uncertain. The V and J ends lost 3 bases and 4 bases respectively, with 9 bases between them. Germline V gene data show CDR1 as SGHTA and CDR2 as FQGTGA. CDR3 length: 13 residues. CDR3 region: CASSFQDSTEAFF. The DNA of the CDR3 is TGTGCCAGCAGCTTTCAGGATTCCACTGAAGCTTTCTTT.

This clonotype was seen only a few times. The chain uses TRBV7-8 and TRBJ2-7, with a possible D match to TRBD2 (5 bases). This CDR3 contains 15 residues. The V gene's germline CDR1 is SGHVS and CDR2 FQNEAQ. The ends were cut back, 5 bases at V and 0 bases at J, with 14 bases in the middle. CDR3 DNA sequence: TGTGCCAGCAGCCCCGCCGGGATTAGCTCCTACGAGCAGTACTTC. Translation gives CASSPAGISSYEQYF.

The V call is TRBV7-3, the J call TRBJ2-7, with 8 bases lining up with TRBD2. With 1 base clipped from V and 5 bases from J, the junction kept 13 bases outside the gene matches. This CDR3 region has 17 residues. Germline CDR1 and CDR2: SGHTA and FQGTGA. The chain's CDR3 is CASSLKAGGNPADEQYF. Here the CDR3 DNA reads TGTGCCAGCAGCTTAAAGGCGGGAGGCAATCCAGCCGACGAGCAGTACTTC.

The chain couples TRBV7-9 to TRBJ2-2; D gene ambiguous. This CDR3 is 13 amino acids long. Germline V CDR1 and CDR2: SEHNR, FQNEAQ (reference sequence). V shed 8 bases and J shed 12 bases, with 19 bases lying between them. In DNA form, the CDR3 reads TGTGCCAGCGGACCAGCGAACACCGGAAAGCTGTTTTTT. Translated, it gives CASGPANTGKLFF.

The CDR3 reads CSAKRGEAGGKTQYF. CDR3 DNA: TGCAGTGCTAAGAGAGGGGAAGCGGGGGGTAAGACCCAGTACTTC. The genes are TRBV20-1 and TRBJ2-5; 9 nucleotides agree with TRBD2. V lost 4 bases to trimming and J lost 6 bases; unmatched junction nucleotides: 12. Germline V gives CDR1 DFQATT, CDR2 SNEGSKA (reference sequence). The CDR3 runs 15 residues.